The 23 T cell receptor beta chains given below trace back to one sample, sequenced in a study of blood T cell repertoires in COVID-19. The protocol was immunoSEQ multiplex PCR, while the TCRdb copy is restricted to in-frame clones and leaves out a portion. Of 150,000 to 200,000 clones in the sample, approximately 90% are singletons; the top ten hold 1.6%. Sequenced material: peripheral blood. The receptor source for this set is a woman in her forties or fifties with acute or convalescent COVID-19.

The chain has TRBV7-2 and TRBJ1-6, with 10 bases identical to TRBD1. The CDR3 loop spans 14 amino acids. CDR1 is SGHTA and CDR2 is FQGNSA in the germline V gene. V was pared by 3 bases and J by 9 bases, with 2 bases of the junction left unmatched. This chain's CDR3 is CASSLDRGGSPLHF. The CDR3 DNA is TGTGCCAGCAGCTTGGACAGGGGGGGTTCACCCCTCCACTTT.

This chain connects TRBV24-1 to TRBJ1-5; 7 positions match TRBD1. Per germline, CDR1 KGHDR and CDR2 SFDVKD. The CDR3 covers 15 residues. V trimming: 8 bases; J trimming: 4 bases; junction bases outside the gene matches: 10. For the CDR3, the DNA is TGTGCCACCAAGGTCAGGGGGTTCGGGAATCAGCCCCAGCATTTT. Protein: CATKVRGFGNQPQHF.

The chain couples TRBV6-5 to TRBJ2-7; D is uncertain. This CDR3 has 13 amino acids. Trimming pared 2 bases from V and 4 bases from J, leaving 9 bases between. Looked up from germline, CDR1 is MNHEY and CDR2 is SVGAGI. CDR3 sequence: CASSYVGQYEQYF. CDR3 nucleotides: TGTGCCAGCAGTTACGTGGGCCAGTACGAGCAGTACTTC.

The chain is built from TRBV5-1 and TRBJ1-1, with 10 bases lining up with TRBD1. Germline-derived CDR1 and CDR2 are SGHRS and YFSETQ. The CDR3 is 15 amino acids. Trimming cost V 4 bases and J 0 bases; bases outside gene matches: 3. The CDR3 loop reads CASSVTGGLNTEAFF. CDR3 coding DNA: TGCGCCAGCAGCGTGACAGGGGGCCTGAACACTGAAGCTTTCTTT.

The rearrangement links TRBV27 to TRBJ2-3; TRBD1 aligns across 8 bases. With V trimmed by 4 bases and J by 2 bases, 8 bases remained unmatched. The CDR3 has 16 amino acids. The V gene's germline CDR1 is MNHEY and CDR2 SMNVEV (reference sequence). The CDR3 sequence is CASSYDRDRPTDTQYF. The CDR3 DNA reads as TGTGCCAGCAGTTACGACCGGGACAGGCCCACAGATACGCAGTATTTT.

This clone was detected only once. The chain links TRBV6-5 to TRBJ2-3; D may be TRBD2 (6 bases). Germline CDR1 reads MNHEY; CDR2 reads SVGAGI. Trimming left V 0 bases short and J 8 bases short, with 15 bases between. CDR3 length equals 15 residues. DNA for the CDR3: TGTGCCAGCAGTTACTCTCGAACTCCCGGGGGTACGCAGTATTTT. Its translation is CASSYSRTPGGTQYF.

The CDR3 sequence is CASSLDSRGPGNTIYF. The CDR3 DNA reads as TGTGCCAGCAGCTTAGACTCCCGAGGCCCTGGAAACACCATATATTTT. The rearrangement joins TRBV7-6 to TRBJ1-3; D gene uncertain. V gave up 1 base and J gave up 2 bases, with 12 bases separating them. The CDR3 contains 16 residues. Germline loops: CDR1 SGHVS, CDR2 FNYEAQ.

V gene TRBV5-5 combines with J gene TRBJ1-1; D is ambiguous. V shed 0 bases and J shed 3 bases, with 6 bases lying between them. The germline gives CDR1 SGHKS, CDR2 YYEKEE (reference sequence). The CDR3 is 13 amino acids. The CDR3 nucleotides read TGTGCCAGCAGCTTGGCCGTAGACACTGAAGCTTTCTTT. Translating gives CASSLAVDTEAFF.

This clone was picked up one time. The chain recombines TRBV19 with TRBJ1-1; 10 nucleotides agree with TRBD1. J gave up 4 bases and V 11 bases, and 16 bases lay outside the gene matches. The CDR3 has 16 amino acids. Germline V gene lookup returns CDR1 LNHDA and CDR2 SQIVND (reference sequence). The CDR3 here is CALKGPGQGPGTEAFF. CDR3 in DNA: TGTGCCCTAAAAGGACCGGGACAGGGGCCGGGCACTGAAGCTTTCTTT.

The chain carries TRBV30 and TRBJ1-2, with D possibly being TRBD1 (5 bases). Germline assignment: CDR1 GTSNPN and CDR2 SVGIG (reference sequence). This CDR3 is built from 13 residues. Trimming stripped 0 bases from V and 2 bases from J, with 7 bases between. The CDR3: CAWSVTGNYGYTF. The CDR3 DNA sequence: TGTGCCTGGAGTGTTACAGGCAACTATGGCTACACCTTC.

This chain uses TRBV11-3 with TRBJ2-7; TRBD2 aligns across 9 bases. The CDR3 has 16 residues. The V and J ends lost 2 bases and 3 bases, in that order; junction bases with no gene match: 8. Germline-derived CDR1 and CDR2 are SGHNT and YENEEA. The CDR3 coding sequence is TGTGCCAGCAGCTTATATAGCGGGGGCCAGAACTACGAGCAGTACTTC. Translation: CASSLYSGGQNYEQYF. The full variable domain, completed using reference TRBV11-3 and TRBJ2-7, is EAGVVQSPRYKIIEKKQPVAFWCNPISGHNTLYWYLQNLGQGPELLIRYENEEAVDDSQLPKDRFSAERLKGVDSTLKIQPAELGDSAVYLCASSLYSGGQNYEQYFGPGTRLTVT.

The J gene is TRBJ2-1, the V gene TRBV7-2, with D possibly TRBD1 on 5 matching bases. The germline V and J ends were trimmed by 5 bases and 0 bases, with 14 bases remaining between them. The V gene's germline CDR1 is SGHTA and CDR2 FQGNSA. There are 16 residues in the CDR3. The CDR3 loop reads CASSGLMGRSYNEQFF. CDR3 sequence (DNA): TGTGCCAGCAGCGGATTGATGGGGCGCTCCTACAATGAGCAGTTCTTC.

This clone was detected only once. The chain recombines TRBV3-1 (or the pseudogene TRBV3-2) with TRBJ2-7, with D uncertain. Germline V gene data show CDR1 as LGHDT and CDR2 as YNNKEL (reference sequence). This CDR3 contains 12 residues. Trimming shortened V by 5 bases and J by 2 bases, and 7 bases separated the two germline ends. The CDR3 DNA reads TGTGCCAGCAGCATCAATGCCTACGAGCAGTACTTC. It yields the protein CASSINAYEQYF.

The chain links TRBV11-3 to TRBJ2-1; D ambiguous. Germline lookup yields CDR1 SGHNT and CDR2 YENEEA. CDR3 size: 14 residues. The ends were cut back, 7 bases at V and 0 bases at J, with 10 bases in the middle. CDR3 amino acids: CASTPQVSYNEQFF. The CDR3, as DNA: TGTGCCAGCACTCCCCAGGTCTCCTACAATGAGCAGTTCTTC.

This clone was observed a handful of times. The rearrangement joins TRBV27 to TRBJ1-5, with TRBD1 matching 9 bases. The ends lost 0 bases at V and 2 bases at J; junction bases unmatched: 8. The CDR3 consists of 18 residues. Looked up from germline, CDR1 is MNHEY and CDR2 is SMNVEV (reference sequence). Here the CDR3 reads CASSLSTQGAGGNQPQHF. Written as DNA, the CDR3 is TGTGCCAGCAGTTTATCGACACAGGGGGCTGGGGGCAATCAGCCCCAGCATTTT.

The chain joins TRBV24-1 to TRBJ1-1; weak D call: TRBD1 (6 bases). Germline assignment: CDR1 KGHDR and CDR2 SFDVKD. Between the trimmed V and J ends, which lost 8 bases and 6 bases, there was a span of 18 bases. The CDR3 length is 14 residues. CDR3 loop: CATTGGRGDPEAFF. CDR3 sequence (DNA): TGTGCCACCACCGGGGGGCGCGGGGACCCTGAAGCTTTCTTT.

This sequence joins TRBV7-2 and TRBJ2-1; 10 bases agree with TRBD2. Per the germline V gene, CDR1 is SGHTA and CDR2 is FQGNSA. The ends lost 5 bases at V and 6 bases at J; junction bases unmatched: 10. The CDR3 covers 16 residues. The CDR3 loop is CASSGEGTSDGNEQFF. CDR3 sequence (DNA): TGTGCCAGCAGCGGAGAAGGGACTAGCGACGGCAATGAGCAGTTCTTC. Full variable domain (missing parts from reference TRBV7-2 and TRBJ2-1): GAGVSQSPSNKVTEKGKDVELRCDPISGHTALYWYRQSLGQGLEFLIYFQGNSAPDKSGLPSDRFSAERTGGSVSTLTIQRTQQEDSAVYLCASSGEGTSDGNEQFFGPGTRLTVL.

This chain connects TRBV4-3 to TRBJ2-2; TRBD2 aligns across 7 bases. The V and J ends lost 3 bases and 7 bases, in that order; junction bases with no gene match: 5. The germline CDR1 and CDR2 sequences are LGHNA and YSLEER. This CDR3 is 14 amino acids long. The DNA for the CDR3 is TGCGCCAGCAGCCAGGCGGGAGAGGGCGGGGAGCTGTTTTTT. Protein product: CASSQAGEGGELFF.

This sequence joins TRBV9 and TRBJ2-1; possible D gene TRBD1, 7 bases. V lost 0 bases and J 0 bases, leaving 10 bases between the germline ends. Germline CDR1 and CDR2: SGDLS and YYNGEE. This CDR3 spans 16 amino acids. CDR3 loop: CASSVGRGLSYNEQFF. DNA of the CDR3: TGTGCCAGCAGCGTAGGGAGGGGGCTCTCCTACAATGAGCAGTTCTTC. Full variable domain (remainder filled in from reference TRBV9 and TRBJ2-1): DSGVTQTPKHLITATGQRVTLRCSPRSGDLSVYWYQQSLDQGLQFLIQYYNGEERAKGNILERFSAQQFPDLHSELNLSSLELGDSALYFCASSVGRGLSYNEQFFGPGTRLTVL.

DNA for the CDR3: TGTGCCAGTAGTAGCCTTTCTGGGACAGGGTCCTACGAGCAGTACTTC. It encodes CASSSLSGTGSYEQYF. The chain employs TRBV19 and TRBJ2-7; 9 bases line up with TRBD1. The trim removed 4 bases at V and 1 base at J, leaving 8 bases unmatched. The CDR3 loop spans 16 amino acids. The germline gives CDR1 LNHDA, CDR2 SQIVND (reference sequence). The full variable domain, in which reference TRBV19 and TRBJ2-7 provide the parts outside the CDR3, is DGGITQSPKYLFRKEGQNVTLSCEQNLNHDAMYWYRQDPGQGLRLIYYSQIVNDFQKGDIAEGYSVSREKKESFPLTVTSAQKNPTAFYLCASSSLSGTGSYEQYFGPGTRLTVT.

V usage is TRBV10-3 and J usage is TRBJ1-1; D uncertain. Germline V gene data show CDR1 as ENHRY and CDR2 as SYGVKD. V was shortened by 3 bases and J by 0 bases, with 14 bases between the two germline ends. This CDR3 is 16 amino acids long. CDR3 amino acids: CAISERNQRMNTEAFF. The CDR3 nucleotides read TGTGCCATCAGTGAACGGAACCAGCGTATGAACACTGAAGCTTTCTTT.

The CDR3 DNA follows: TGTGCCAGCAGCTTAGTAGAGGCGACTGAAGCTTTCTTT. This gives the protein CASSLVEATEAFF. The chain is built from TRBV7-2 and TRBJ1-1; D gene uncertain. The V end lost 1 base, the J end lost 5 bases, and 8 bases lay between the germline ends. Germline V CDR1 and CDR2: SGHTA, FQGNSA. This CDR3 spans 13 amino acids. The variable domain in full, completed from reference TRBV7-2 and TRBJ1-1, reads GAGVSQSPSNKVTEKGKDVELRCDPISGHTALYWYRQSLGQGLEFLIYFQGNSAPDKSGLPSDRFSAERTGGSVSTLTIQRTQQEDSAVYLCASSLVEATEAFFGQGTRLTVV.

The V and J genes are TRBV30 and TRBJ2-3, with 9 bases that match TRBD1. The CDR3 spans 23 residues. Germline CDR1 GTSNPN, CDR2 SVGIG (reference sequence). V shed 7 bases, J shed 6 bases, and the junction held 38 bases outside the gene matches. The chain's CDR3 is CASPPPGQGFGGLGVGYQDTQYF. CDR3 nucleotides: TGTGCCTCGCCCCCTCCGGGACAGGGTTTTGGCGGGCTGGGCGTGGGCTACCAGGATACGCAGTATTTT.